One and the same sample provided the 7 T cell receptor beta chains below, sequenced in a study of T cells in localized non-small cell lung cancer. Clones were read by immunoSEQ multiplex PCR, and TCRdb kept only the in-frame ones, dropping some. The sample yields 20,000 to 30,000 clones, approximately 89% seen once. Sequencing used peripheral blood, obtained before any cancer treatment. Every receptor here comes from an older female donor with stage II squamous cell lung carcinoma.

The chain combines TRBV5-1 with TRBJ2-3; 8 nucleotides line up with TRBD1. With V trimmed by 4 bases and J by 5 bases, 3 bases remained unmatched. There are 13 residues in the CDR3. From germline, CDR1 is SGHRS and CDR2 YFSETQ. CDR3: CASSMTGEDTQYF. In DNA form, the CDR3 reads TGCGCCAGCAGCATGACAGGGGAAGATACGCAGTATTTT.

This chain connects TRBV5-1 to TRBJ2-5; perhaps D is TRBD1 or TRBD2 (5 bases each). Deletions cut 5 bases from V and 6 bases from J, with 23 bases between. Germline CDR1 and CDR2: SGHRS and YFSETQ. CDR3 length: 16 amino acids. The DNA for the CDR3 is TGCGCCAGCAGTTTGCGGGCAGGGACGAGTATCCAGACCCAGTACTTC. It yields the protein CASSLRAGTSIQTQYF.

The V call is TRBV7-9, the J call TRBJ2-3; 14 nucleotides align to TRBD2. This CDR3 region has 15 residues. Germline V lookup: CDR1 SEHNR, CDR2 FQNEAQ (reference sequence). V shed 5 bases, J shed 6 bases, and the junction held 4 bases outside the gene matches. The CDR3 loop is CASSPGLAGVDTQYF. The CDR3 DNA is TGTGCCAGCAGCCCGGGACTAGCGGGAGTGGATACGCAGTATTTT. The whole variable domain, filled in from reference TRBV7-9 and TRBJ2-3, reads DTGVSQNPRHKITKRGQNVTFRCDPISEHNRLYWYRQTLGQGPEFLTYFQNEAQLEKSRLLSDRFSAERPKGSFSTLEIQRTEQGDSAMYLCASSPGLAGVDTQYFGPGTRLTVL.

This clone appeared a single time. This chain joins TRBV6-1 and TRBJ1-6, with a tentative D call TRBD1 (5 bases). V was trimmed by 0 bases and J by 2 bases, leaving 11 bases between them. Germline V gene sequence: CDR1 MNHNS, CDR2 SASEGT. CDR3 length equals 17 residues. CDR3 coding DNA: TGTGCCAGCAGTGAAGCGATGGGGGGGACCTATAATTCACCCCTCCACTTT. It translates to CASSEAMGGTYNSPLHF.

The chain recombines TRBV28 with TRBJ2-7, with D unresolved. With 7 bases removed from V and 5 bases from J, the gap between germline ends came to 18 bases. Germline V gene data show CDR1 as MDHEN and CDR2 as SYDVKM. There are 14 residues in the CDR3. As DNA, the CDR3 is TGTGCCAGCACCCAAATTGGTAGCTTGGACGAGCAGTACTTC. Protein product: CASTQIGSLDEQYF.

The chain employs TRBV2 and TRBJ1-2; D is uncertain. The CDR3 is made up of 12 amino acids. The ends were cut back, 7 bases at V and 6 bases at J, with 12 bases in the middle. The germline V gene encodes CDR1 SNHLY and CDR2 FYNNEI. The CDR3 bases are TGTGCCAGCAAGGGTGACGCCGATGGCTACACCTTC. Translation: CASKGDADGYTF. Using reference TRBV2 and TRBJ1-2 for the parts outside the CDR3, the full variable domain is EPEVTQTPSHQVTQMGQEVILRCVPISNHLYFYWYRQILGQKVEFLVSFYNNEISEKSEIFDDQFSVERPDGSNFTLKIRSTKLEDSAMYFCASKGDADGYTFGSGTRLTVV.

This sequence joins TRBV5-1 and TRBJ2-1; D is unclear. This CDR3 is built from 15 residues. V was clipped by 6 bases and J by 4 bases, with 17 bases between them. CDR1 and CDR2 from the germline V gene are SGHRS and YFSETQ. This chain's CDR3 is CASTKDGEFYNEQFF. The CDR3 DNA sequence: TGCGCCAGCACGAAGGATGGGGAATTTTACAATGAGCAGTTCTTC.